This TCR beta chain was obtained from a study of memory CD4+ T cells and cytomegalovirus serostatus. The CDR3 covers 13 residues. V lost 7 bases to trimming and J lost 7 bases; unmatched junction nucleotides: 9. CDR1 is LNHDA, CDR2 SQIVND, per germline (reference sequence). The sort gate was single viable CD3+CD4+CD8-CD45RO+ cells for memory CD4+ T cells. Only in-frame clones appear in the TCRdb table, and some are missing; sequencing was by immunoSEQ multiplex PCR. The profile shows some 54,000 clones, about 80% of them singletons. Sequencing used memory CD4+ T cells from blood. The chain has TRBV19 and TRBJ1-1; 7 bases map to TRBD1. The clonotype comes from an adult in good health and CMV-seropositive. CDR3 protein: CASNYPTGSEAFF. The CDR3 DNA reads TGTGCCAGTAACTACCCGACAGGGAGTGAAGCTTTCTTT. The whole variable domain, remainder taken from reference TRBV19 and TRBJ1-1, is DGGITQSPKYLFRKEGQNVTLSCEQNLNHDAMYWYRQDPGQGLRLIYYSQIVNDFQKGDIAEGYSVSREKKESFPLTVTSAQKNPTAFYLCASNYPTGSEAFFGQGTRLTVV.